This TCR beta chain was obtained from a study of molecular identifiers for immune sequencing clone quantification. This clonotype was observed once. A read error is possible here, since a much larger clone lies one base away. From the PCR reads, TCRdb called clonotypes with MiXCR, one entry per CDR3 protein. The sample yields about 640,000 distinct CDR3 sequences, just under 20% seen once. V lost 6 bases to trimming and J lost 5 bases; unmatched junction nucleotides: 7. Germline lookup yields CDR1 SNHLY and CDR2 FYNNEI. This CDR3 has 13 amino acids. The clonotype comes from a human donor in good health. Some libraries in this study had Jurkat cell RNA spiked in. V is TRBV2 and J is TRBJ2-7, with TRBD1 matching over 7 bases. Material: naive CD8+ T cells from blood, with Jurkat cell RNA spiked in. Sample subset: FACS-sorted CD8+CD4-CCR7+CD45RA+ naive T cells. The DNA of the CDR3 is TGTGCCAGCAGATCCGGGACAGACCACGAGCAGTACTTC. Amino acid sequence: CASRSGTDHEQYF.